This section outlines one T cell receptor (beta chain) sequence together with its context. Antigen specificity is unknown. The data belong to a study of T cell responses to AZD1222 COVID-19 vaccine. General observations from the study: Repertoire collection took place solely once the T cell response had peaked. The study found vaccine-associated CD4 TCRs spanning spike, dominant at 160-218 and 743-854. It should be noted that donors were predominantly white British and more often female, and clonal diversity was possibly underestimated.

Assay used: immunoSEQ multiplex PCR; TCRdb lists only in-frame clones, some missing. The sample lists some 180,000 clones, 85% to 95% occurring once. The CDR3 extends over 14 amino acids. CDR1 LNHDA and CDR2 SQIVND come from the germline V gene (reference sequence). V shed 7 bases and J shed 7 bases, with 16 bases lying between them. This chain links TRBV19 with TRBJ1-4; D might be TRBD1 (5 bases). The receptor was isolated from an adult who received the AZD1222 COVID-19 vaccine. The material was peripheral blood, obtained 28 days after the second AZD1222 dose. CDR3 amino acids: CASTAGAPGEKLFF. CDR3 DNA sequence: TGTGCCAGTACCGCCGGGGCTCCCGGTGAAAAACTGTTTTTT.